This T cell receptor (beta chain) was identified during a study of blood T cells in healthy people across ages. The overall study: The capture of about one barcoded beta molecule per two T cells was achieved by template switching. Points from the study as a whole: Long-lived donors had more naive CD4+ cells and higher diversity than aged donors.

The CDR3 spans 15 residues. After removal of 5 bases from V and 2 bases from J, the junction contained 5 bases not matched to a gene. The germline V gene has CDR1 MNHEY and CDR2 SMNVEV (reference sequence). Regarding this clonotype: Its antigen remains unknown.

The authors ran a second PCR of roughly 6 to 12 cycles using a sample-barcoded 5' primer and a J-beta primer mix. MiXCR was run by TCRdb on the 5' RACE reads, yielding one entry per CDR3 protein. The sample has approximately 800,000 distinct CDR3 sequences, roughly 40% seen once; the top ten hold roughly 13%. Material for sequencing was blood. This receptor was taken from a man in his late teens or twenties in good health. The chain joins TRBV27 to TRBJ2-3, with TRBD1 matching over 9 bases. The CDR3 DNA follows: TGTGCCAGCAGTCCTGACAGGGGGATCACAGATACGCAGTATTTT. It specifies CASSPDRGITDTQYF.